This entry describes one TCR beta chain. The antigen is not known. In germline, CDR1 is SEHNR, CDR2 FQNEAQ (reference sequence). V was clipped by 3 bases and J by 8 bases; unmatched bases: 5. This CDR3 has 14 amino acids. Profiling relied on immunoSEQ multiplex PCR, and the TCRdb table lists in-frame clones only, not all of them. The data contain some 20,000 clones, around 83% of them seen just once; the ten biggest clones take up 9.5% to 12%. This sample is part of a study of OX40 agonist ivuxolimab in advanced cancers. Study summary: Aged roughly 23 to 90 with a mean of about 63 years, they were more than 80% male. Three partial responders included one hepatocellular carcinoma patient and two cutaneous melanoma patients.

Study observations and caveats: What antigens the expanded peripheral T cells recognized was never established. Clonal expansion by week 6 occurred in CD4+ and CD8+ blood T cells (at 0.1 to 3.0 mg/kg).

V is TRBV7-9 and J is TRBJ1-2; 11 positions match TRBD1. The input for sequencing was CD4+ or CD8+ T cells sorted from blood, taken in a trial of the OX40 agonist ivuxolimab. The TCR comes from an adult with an advanced solid tumor such as melanoma, head and neck, liver or kidney cancer. Written as DNA, the CDR3 is TGTGCCAGCAGCTTCGGACAGGGGGCGCGCGGCTACACCTTC. Translating it yields CASSFGQGARGYTF. Together with reference TRBV7-9 and TRBJ1-2, the CDR3 gives the full variable domain: DTGVSQNPRHKITKRGQNVTFRCDPISEHNRLYWYRQTLGQGPEFLTYFQNEAQLEKSRLLSDRFSAERPKGSFSTLEIQRTEQGDSAMYLCASSFGQGARGYTFGSGTRLTVV.